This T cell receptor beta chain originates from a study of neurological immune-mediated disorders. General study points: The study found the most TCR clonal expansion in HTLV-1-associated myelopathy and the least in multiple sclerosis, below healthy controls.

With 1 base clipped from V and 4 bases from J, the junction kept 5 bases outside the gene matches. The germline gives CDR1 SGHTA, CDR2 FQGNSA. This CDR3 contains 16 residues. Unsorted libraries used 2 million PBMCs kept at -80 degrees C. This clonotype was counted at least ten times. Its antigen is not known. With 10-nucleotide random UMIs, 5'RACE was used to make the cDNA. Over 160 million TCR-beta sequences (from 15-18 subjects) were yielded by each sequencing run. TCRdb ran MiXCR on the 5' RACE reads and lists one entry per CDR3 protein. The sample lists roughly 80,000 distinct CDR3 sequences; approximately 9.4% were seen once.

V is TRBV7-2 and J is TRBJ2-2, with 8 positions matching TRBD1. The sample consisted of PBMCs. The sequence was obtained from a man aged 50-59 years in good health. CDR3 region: CASSLVRGQGTGELFF. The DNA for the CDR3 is TGTGCCAGCAGCTTAGTGAGAGGACAGGGCACCGGGGAGCTGTTTTTT.